The 32 T cell receptor beta chains in this list originate from one sample, sequenced in a study of tumor and adjacent non-tumor tissue in lung cancer. No cell sorting was done before RNA was extracted from the tissue. The normal lung tissue was taken more than 3 cm from the tumor edge. A modified ARM-PCR protocol with three rounds of nested PCR amplified TCRbeta. TCRdb called the multiplex PCR reads again in MiXCR, with one record for every CDR3 protein. This sample carries some 80,000 distinct CDR3 sequences, more than 65% of them seen once, and the ten largest clones take around 40%. Sequencing was carried out using distant non-tumor lung tissue. The receptors were gathered from a man between 65 and 85 years old with non-small cell lung cancer.

The CDR3 sequence is CASIVTSGNEQFF. CDR3 DNA: TGTGCCAGCATCGTGACTAGCGGTAATGAGCAGTTCTTC. The gene calls are TRBV12-3 or TRBV12-4 and TRBJ2-1; 9 bases align to TRBD2. Losses at the gene ends were 7 bases for V and 7 bases for J; bases not matched to a gene: 5. This CDR3 is 13 amino acids long.

This clonotype was seen a single time. The junction departs from the called germline gene at one end, perhaps through a read error. The chain links TRBV4-3 to TRBJ2-1; D is undetermined. Germline assignment: CDR1 LGHNA and CDR2 YSLEER. The CDR3 is made up of 16 amino acids. The CDR3 nucleotides are TGCGCCAGCAGCCAAGGAACCTACCGCTCCTACAATGAGCAGTTTTTC. Amino acids: CASSQGTYRSYNEQFF.

The chain couples TRBV4-1 to TRBJ2-7; D not certain. This CDR3 spans 16 amino acids. Trimming removed 4 bases at V and 5 bases at J, with 21 bases between. CDR1 is MGHRA, CDR2 YSYEKL, per germline. Here the CDR3 reads CASSPGPIRDSDEQYF. DNA for the CDR3: TGCGCCAGCAGCCCAGGTCCCATCAGAGATTCAGACGAGCAGTACTTC.

The chain recombines TRBV11-3 with TRBJ1-1; no firm D call. The length of the CDR3 is 15 residues. The germline CDR1 and CDR2 sequences are SGHNT and YENEEA. V was pared by 5 bases and J by 3 bases, with 16 bases between. CDR3 nucleotides: TGTGCCAGCAGCCCCAGAGAACAGAAGGACACTGAAGCTTTCTTT. Translation gives CASSPREQKDTEAFF.

A remark on this clonotype: A read error may produce the germline difference seen at one junction end. The chain is built from TRBV10-3 and TRBJ2-1; D may match TRBD1 or TRBD2 (5 bases each). CDR3 length: 15 residues. Germline CDR1 is ENHRY and CDR2 is SYGVKD. In DNA form, the CDR3 reads TGTACCATCAGCCAAAAGGGGAGCTCCTACCATGAGCAGTTCTTC. It encodes CTISQKGSSYHEQFF.

Ten or more counts support this clonotype. V is TRBV5-5 and J is TRBJ2-1; D is perhaps TRBD1 or TRBD2 (6 bases each). The V gene's germline CDR1 is SGHKS and CDR2 YYEKEE (reference sequence). CDR3 length: 14 residues. V lost 4 bases and J 5 bases, leaving 13 bases between the germline ends. The CDR3 region is CASSKLRGDNEQFF. The CDR3 region has the DNA TGTGCCAGCAGCAAACTGAGGGGGGACAATGAGCAGTTCTTC. Full variable domain (rest looked up from reference TRBV5-5 and TRBJ2-1): DAGVTQSPTHLIKTRGQQVTLRCSPISGHKSVSWYQQVLGQGPQFIFQYYEKEERGRGNFPDRFSARQFPNYSSELNVNALLLGDSALYLCASSKLRGDNEQFFGPGTRLTVL.

The chain couples TRBV20-1 to TRBJ2-3, with 9 bases fitting TRBD2. CDR3 size: 15 residues. V gave up 3 bases and J gave up 2 bases; unmatched junction bases: 6. The germline V gene has CDR1 DFQATT and CDR2 SNEGSKA (reference sequence). CDR3 sequence (DNA): TGCAGTGCTAGCAATAGCGGGAGTGACACAGATACGCAGTATTTT. This translates into CSASNSGSDTDTQYF.

The CDR3 spells CASSMTRGRTYEQYF. CDR3 in DNA: TGTGCCAGCAGCATGACTCGCGGGAGAACGTACGAGCAGTACTTC. V gene TRBV12-3 or TRBV12-4 combines with J gene TRBJ2-7; 7 bases are a match to TRBD2. This CDR3 has 15 residues. V lost 6 bases, J lost 4 bases, and 12 bases stayed unmatched.

V gene TRBV4-2 combines with J gene TRBJ2-3; D ambiguous. CDR3 length: 14 amino acids. Germline V CDR1 and CDR2: LGHNA, YNFKEQ. Deletions cut 9 bases from V and 3 bases from J, with 16 bases between. The CDR3 region is CASSKWGVTDTQYF. CDR3 DNA: TGTGCCAGTTCGAAATGGGGTGTGACAGATACGCAGTATTTT.

As to this clonotype: A much larger clone differs from this one at a single base, so this may be a read error. The chain couples TRBV5-4 to TRBJ2-2; 10 bases line up with TRBD2. Trimming at V came to 3 bases and at J to 3 bases, leaving 2 bases not matched to a gene. Germline V gene lookup returns CDR1 SGHNT and CDR2 YYREEE (reference sequence). This CDR3 region has 15 residues. CDR3 nucleotides: TGTGCCAGCAGCTACCTAGCGGGAGACACCGGGGAGCTGTTTTTT. The encoded protein is CASSYLAGDTGELFF.

Comment on this clonotype: The junction differs from germline at one of its ends, possibly a read error. The chain combines TRBV29-1 with TRBJ2-7; perhaps TRBD2 as D (6 bases). The CDR3 totals 11 residues. The germline gives CDR1 SQVTM, CDR2 ANQGSEA. CDR3 region: CSARTNGMVFF. CDR3 in DNA: TGCAGCGCTAGGACTAATGGGATGGTTTTTTTC.

A word on this clonotype: One junction end does not reproduce the germline sequence, and a read error may be involved. This chain links TRBV5-1 with TRBJ2-1; D call uncertain. Per the germline V gene, CDR1 is SGHRS and CDR2 is YFSETQ. This CDR3 is built from 14 residues. The CDR3 spells CASSLRQASNDQFF. The CDR3 DNA sequence: TGCGCCAGCAGCTTGAGACAAGCGTCCAATGATCAGTTCTTC. Full variable domain (outside the CDR3, taken from reference TRBV5-1 and TRBJ2-1): KAGVTQTPRYLIKTRGQQVTLSCSPISGHRSVSWYQQTPGQGLQFLFEYFSETQRNKGNFPGRFSGRQFSNSRSEMNVSTLELGDSALYLCASSLRQASNDQFFGPGTRLTVL.

A remark on this clonotype: A much more abundant neighbour one base away suggests this may be a read error. The chain has TRBV12-3 or TRBV12-4 and TRBJ2-3; tentative D call: TRBD1 (6 bases). The CDR3 covers 15 residues. The V end lost 3 bases, the J end lost 2 bases, and 12 bases lay between the germline ends. CDR3 DNA sequence: TGTGCCAGCAGTTTGGGGGCAGGATTCACAGATACGCAGTATTTT. This sequence encodes CASSLGAGFTDTQYF.

As for this clonotype: A read error may produce the germline difference seen at one junction end. V is TRBV6-5 and J is TRBJ1-1; D uncertain. The CDR3 is made up of 14 amino acids. From germline, CDR1 is MNHEY and CDR2 SVGAGI. The DNA for the CDR3 is TGTGCCAGCACCCCCCGGCGGCCGAACACTGAAGTTTTCTTT. It specifies CASTPRRPNTEVFF.

This rearrangement joins TRBV6-5 to TRBJ2-3, with unresolved D. V was shortened by 6 bases and J by 0 bases, with 10 bases between the two germline ends. The length of the CDR3 is 14 residues. Germline V lookup: CDR1 MNHEY, CDR2 SVGAGI. In DNA, the CDR3 is TGTGCCAGCAGGGGAATGCAGAGCACAGATACGCAGTATTTT. It codes for CASRGMQSTDTQYF.

Comment on this clonotype: Being one base from a much bigger clone, this may be a read error. This chain's CDR3 is CAISEIKGSGRTSGNEQFF. The CDR3 nucleotides are TGTGCCATCAGTGAGATCAAAGGAAGCGGGAGGACCTCGGGGAATGAGCAGTTCTTC. This chain links TRBV10-3 with TRBJ2-1; 9 bases agree with TRBD2. In germline, CDR1 is ENHRY, CDR2 SYGVKD. This CDR3 contains 19 residues. V lost 2 bases, J lost 7 bases, and 18 bases stayed unmatched.

This rearrangement joins TRBV19 to TRBJ2-2, with 8 bases aligning to TRBD1. Germline lookup yields CDR1 LNHDA and CDR2 SQIVND (reference sequence). The J segment lost 6 bases and the V segment lost 9 bases, leaving 12 bases of the junction unmatched. The CDR3 extends over 15 amino acids. CDR3 DNA sequence: TGTGCCAGCCTACGTCGGACAGGGTTATCCGGGGAGCTGTTTTTT. It yields the protein CASLRRTGLSGELFF.

The chain has TRBV6-2 or TRBV6-3 and TRBJ1-5; tentatively, D is TRBD1 (5 bases). The CDR3 runs 14 residues. Trimming left V 8 bases short and J 7 bases short, with 18 bases between. Per the germline V gene, CDR1 is MNHEY and CDR2 is SVGEGT. Here the CDR3 DNA reads TGTGCCAGCTGCAGGGCGTGGGCGGGGCAGCCCCAGCATTTT. This encodes CASCRAWAGQPQHF.

As for this clonotype: The missing conserved phenylalanine or tryptophan at the end of this CDR3 makes a read error likely. V and J are TRBV10-3 and TRBJ2-7; the D is unclear. V was clipped by 5 bases and J by 4 bases, with 12 bases between them. Germline V CDR1 and CDR2: ENHRY, SYGVKD. The CDR3 spans 13 residues. CDR3 DNA sequence: TGTGCCATCAGTCCCTCCAGGATTTACGAGCAGTACTAC. Translating it yields CAISPSRIYEQYY.

About this clonotype: Because the CDR3 is missing its conserved closing phenylalanine or tryptophan, this is likely a read error. V usage is TRBV6-1 and J usage is TRBJ2-3, with no clear D. The germline gives CDR1 MNHNS, CDR2 SASEGT. This CDR3 is 13 amino acids long. DNA of the CDR3: TGTGTCAGTACTTCTCCGGGCACAGATACGCAGTATATT. It codes for CVSTSPGTDTQYI.

Remarks on this clonotype: The junction departs from germline at one end; a sequencing error may be responsible. The chain uses TRBV4-1 and TRBJ2-7, with 9 bases identical to TRBD2. Germline V CDR1 and CDR2: MGHRA, YSYEKL. CDR3 length: 16 amino acids. The CDR3: CAISQTLAGEGDEQYF. CDR3 coding DNA: TGCGCCATCAGCCAGACATTAGCGGGAGAGGGGGACGAGCAGTATTTC.

Of note for this clonotype: Germline and junction disagree at one end, which may indicate a read error. The rearrangement joins TRBV20-1 to TRBJ2-3, with 7 nucleotides matching TRBD1. Germline V CDR1 and CDR2: DFQATT, SNEGSKA (reference sequence). The CDR3 totals 16 residues. This CDR3 reads CSARSLPGDGTDSQYF. CDR3 nucleotides: TGCAGTGCTAGGAGTCTTCCCGGTGATGGGACAGATTCGCAGTATTTT.

This clonotype was seen at least ten times. This chain joins TRBV7-8 and TRBJ2-7; no reliable D call. The germline V and J ends were trimmed by 5 bases and 6 bases, with 11 bases remaining between them. Germline CDR1 reads SGHVS; CDR2 reads FQNEAQ. The CDR3 runs 12 residues. The CDR3 protein is CASSEPRGEQYF. Here the CDR3 DNA reads TGTGCCAGCAGCGAACCGCGTGGCGAGCAGTACTTC.

With regard to this clonotype: Germline and junction disagree at one end, which may indicate a read error. The gene calls are TRBV12-3 or TRBV12-4 and TRBJ1-3, with D perhaps matching TRBD1 (6 bases). The CDR3 covers 18 residues. CDR3 in DNA: TGTGCCAGCAGTCGTCCCGGAACAGGGATCGCCTCTGGAAACATCATATATTTT. Protein: CASSRPGTGIASGNIIYF.

Remarks on this clonotype: One end of the junction is discordant with germline, which a read error may explain. The chain uses TRBV4-2 and TRBJ1-2, with a tentative D call TRBD1 (6 bases). The CDR3 contains 14 residues. Per germline, CDR1 LGHNA and CDR2 YNFKEQ. The CDR3 nucleotides read TGTGCCATCAGCCGGTTACGGGACAACTATGACTACACCTTC. Translated: CAISRLRDNYDYTF.

This clonotype has more than one count but fewer than ten. The junction shows a germline mismatch at one end, possibly a read error. The J gene is TRBJ2-7, the V gene TRBV6-6; D may be TRBD1 (6 bases). Germline CDR1 is MNHNY and CDR2 is SVGAGI (reference sequence). CDR3 length: 14 amino acids. CDR3 in amino acids: CACSYAENRDEQYF. The CDR3 region has the DNA TGTGCCTGCAGTTACGCGGAAAACAGGGACGAGCAATACTTC.

A note on this clonotype: At one boundary the junction diverges from the germline segment, which might be a read error. The genes are TRBV6-6 and TRBJ2-1, with 13 positions matching TRBD2. The CDR3 consists of 18 residues. Germline CDR1 is MNHNY and CDR2 is SVGAGI (reference sequence). CDR3 protein: CASSYSGGTSGNYNERFF. CDR3 coding DNA: TGTGCAAGCAGTTACTCGGGCGGGACTAGCGGGAACTACAATGAGCGGTTCTTC.

Comments on this clonotype: An end of the junction does not agree with germline; a read error may underlie this. The DNA of the CDR3 is TGTGCTAGCAGTTACTTGCGGGAGGGGTGCCAAGAGACCCAGTACTTC. Translated: CASSYLREGCQETQYF. The chain has TRBV6-2 or TRBV6-3 and TRBJ2-5; 9 bases are a match to TRBD2. CDR1 is MNHEY, CDR2 SVGEGT, per germline. The CDR3 spans 16 residues.

The CDR3: CASSPWLGYDYGYTF. DNA for the CDR3: TGTGCCAGCAGTCCCTGGTTGGGGTACGACTATGGCTACACCTTC. This sequence joins TRBV28 and TRBJ1-2; D unclear. Deletions cut 5 bases from V and 3 bases from J, with 16 bases between. Per germline, CDR1 MDHEN and CDR2 SYDVKM. This CDR3 has 15 residues.

Notes on this clonotype: This clone may be a read error of a much larger clone one base away. The V call is TRBV12-3 or TRBV12-4, the J call TRBJ1-5; no clear D. The CDR3 is made up of 13 amino acids. Between the trimmed V and J ends, which lost 4 bases and 3 bases, there was a span of 7 bases. CDR3 in amino acids: CASSSSHNQPQHF. The CDR3 nucleotides read TGTGCCAGCAGTTCCAGCCACAATCAGCCCCAGCATTTT.

V and J are TRBV29-1 and TRBJ1-2; D might be TRBD1 (6 bases). V shed 5 bases and J shed 13 bases, with 17 bases lying between them. Germline-derived CDR1 and CDR2 are SQVTM and ANQGSEA. CDR3 length: 11 residues. The DNA of the CDR3 is TGCAGCGTTTCCTACGGACAGAACTGCACCTTC. Protein: CSVSYGQNCTF.

Details on this clonotype: The conserved final phenylalanine or tryptophan is absent from the CDR3, which likely points to a read error. The gene calls are TRBV6-6 and TRBJ1-1, with D tentatively TRBD1 (6 bases). Germline-derived CDR1 and CDR2 are MNHNY and SVGAGI (reference sequence). This CDR3 comprises 13 residues. The germline V and J ends were trimmed by 6 bases and 6 bases, with 14 bases remaining between them. The CDR3 DNA follows: TGTGCCAGCAGGCCCCAGGGGATGGCTGAAGCTTTCTCT. Protein product: CASRPQGMAEAFS.